These T cell receptor beta chains were read from a single sample in a study of graft-versus-host responses after intestinal transplantation. The assay was immunoSEQ multiplex PCR, and TCRdb's table has in-frame clones only and misses some. The sample comprises tens of thousands of clones, about 95% of which are singletons, and about 0.78% rests with the top ten. The material sequenced was PBMCs, taken 16 days after intestinal transplant. These receptors all come from a human patient who received an intestinal transplant, so some T cells may come from the graft donor. Both conserved end residues are part of each CDR3. A D gene is named only where the DNA matches it firmly. The listing skips clone size in some rows; elsewhere it reads once, few, many or a size class.

d_call,j_call,clone_size,v_call,cdr3_nt,cdr3_aa
TRBD2,TRBJ2-5,NA,TRBV11-3,TGTGCCAGCAGCCCGGGAGGGGTACGAGAGACCCAGTACTTC,CASSPGGVRETQYF
NA,TRBJ2-7,NA,TRBV4-3,TGCGCCAGCAGCCAGGAAGGAGGGGGGTCCTACGAGCAGTACTTC,CASSQEGGGSYEQYF
TRBD2,TRBJ2-5,NA,TRBV7-3,TGTGCCAGCAGCCCAACCGGGACTAGCGGGGGGACCCAGTACTTC,CASSPTGTSGGTQYF
TRBD2,TRBJ2-1,NA,TRBV5-1,TGCGCCAGCAACGGGAGGGGTGAGCAGTTCTTC,CASNGRGEQFF
NA,TRBJ1-2,NA,TRBV6-5,TGTGCCAGCAGTTACGTCCCAGCCTCGCTTAACTATGGCTACACCTTC,CASSYVPASLNYGYTF
TRBD2,TRBJ2-2,NA,TRBV9,TGTGCCAGCGGACAGCGGGAGGGGAACACCGGGGAGCTGTTTTTT,CASGQREGNTGELFF
NA,TRBJ2-3,NA,TRBV21-1,TGTGCCAGCAGCCCCCCGGGGGAAACAGATACGCAGTATTTT,CASSPPGETDTQYF
NA,TRBJ2-7,NA,TRBV28,TGTGCCAGCAGTTCACAGGTTTACGAGCAGTACTTC,CASSSQVYEQYF
TRBD1,TRBJ2-7,NA,TRBV9,TGTGCCAGCAGCGTGACTCCGGGACAGTCCTACGAGCAGTACTTC,CASSVTPGQSYEQYF
NA,TRBJ2-7,NA,TRBV11-1,TGTGCCAGCAGCTTAGTGACTTACTACGAGCAGTACTTC,CASSLVTYYEQYF
NA,TRBJ1-1,NA,TRBV5-6,TGTGCCAGCAGCTTGGATTCCGGTTTCTCTGAAGCTTTCTTT,CASSLDSGFSEAFF
TRBD2,TRBJ2-1,NA,TRBV5-5,TGTGCCAGCAGCTTGGGTCAGGGAGGGTACAATGAGCAGTTCTTC,CASSLGQGGYNEQFF
NA,TRBJ2-7,once,TRBV21-1,TGTGCCAGCAGGTGGGGAAGAGGAGTTTTGAGCCGGCCGAGCTCCTACGAGCAGTACTTC,CASRWGRGVLSRPSSYEQYF
NA,TRBJ2-7,NA,TRBV6-5,TGTGCCAGCAGTTACTCTAAGCGGGCGAACTACGAGCAGTACTTC,CASSYSKRANYEQYF
NA,TRBJ2-5,NA,TRBV4-1,TGCGCCAGCAGCCAACGGGACCTAAAAGAGACCCAGTACTTC,CASSQRDLKETQYF
NA,TRBJ1-1,NA,TRBV6-4,TGTGCCAGCAGTGACGGGAGGTCTTCTGGCACTGAAGCTTTCTTT,CASSDGRSSGTEAFF
NA,TRBJ1-3,once,TRBV6-6,TGTGCCAGCAGTGGTAGGGCGGCTGGAAACACCATATATTTT,CASSGRAAGNTIYF
TRBD1,TRBJ2-5,NA,TRBV28,TGTGCCAGCAGTCGGCGACAGGGGGGAGAGACCCAGTACTTC,CASSRRQGGETQYF
NA,TRBJ1-2,NA,TRBV5-6,TGTGCCAGCAGCAGGGAGTATGGCTACACCTTC,CASSREYGYTF
NA,TRBJ1-2,NA,TRBV7-2,TGTGCCAGCAGCTTAGAGTCAGTCTATGGCTACACCTTC,CASSLESVYGYTF
NA,TRBJ1-4,NA,TRBV4-1,TGCGCCAGCAGCCAAGTGCAGGGGCTCGAGGAAAAACTGTTTTTT,CASSQVQGLEEKLFF
NA,TRBJ2-2,NA,TRBV9,TGTGCCAGCAGCAGAACCGGGACCTATTCCGGGGAGCTGTTTTTT,CASSRTGTYSGELFF
TRBD2,TRBJ2-1,NA,TRBV19,TGTGCCAGTAGTATCAGCGGGAGTGGGGGGAATGAGCAGTTCTTC,CASSISGSGGNEQFF
TRBD1,TRBJ1-1,NA,TRBV5-8,TGTGCCAGCAACCCGGGACAGGGGTGGACTGAAGCTTTCTTT,CASNPGQGWTEAFF
NA,TRBJ2-6,NA,TRBV27,TGTGCCAGCAGTCTCTATCAGGGAACTAACTCTGGGGCCAACGTCCTGACTTTC,CASSLYQGTNSGANVLTF
TRBD1,TRBJ1-2,NA,TRBV11-2,TGTGCCAGCAGCTTAGTCCGGACAGGGATACTTGGCTACACCTTC,CASSLVRTGILGYTF
NA,TRBJ2-7,NA,TRBV5-6,TGTGCCAGCAGCTCGACAGTCCGATCCTACGAGCAGTACTTC,CASSSTVRSYEQYF
NA,TRBJ1-4,NA,TRBV28,TGTGCCAGCAGTTTAGGGGGCGAAAAACTGTTTTTT,CASSLGGEKLFF
NA,TRBJ2-7,NA,TRBV9,TGTGCCAGCAGCCCTTGGAACTTGGCTTCAGACTACGAGCAGTACTTC,CASSPWNLASDYEQYF
TRBD2,TRBJ2-1,NA,TRBV4-1,TGCGCCAGCAGCCAAGGACTAGCGCACTCCTACAATGAGCAGTTCTTC,CASSQGLAHSYNEQFF
NA,TRBJ1-5,once,TRBV5-6,TGTGCCAGCAGCTCCGGGACAAGTAGCAATCAGCCCCAGCATTTT,CASSSGTSSNQPQHF
NA,TRBJ2-7,NA,TRBV15,TGTGCCACCAGCAGAGTCCCGAGCGGGTCGCCCTACGAGCAGTACTTC,CATSRVPSGSPYEQYF
TRBD1,TRBJ2-3,once,TRBV10-2,TGCGCCAGCAGCGGGGACAGAACAGATACGCAGTATTTT,CASSGDRTDTQYF
NA,TRBJ2-5,NA,TRBV5-8,TGTGCCAGCAGCCCGCCCGGGGCGGCAGGACAAGAGACCCAGTACTTC,CASSPPGAAGQETQYF
TRBD2,TRBJ2-1,NA,TRBV7-9,TGTGCCAGCAGCTTCTCAAGACTAGCGGGAGTTTACAATGAGCAGTTCTTC,CASSFSRLAGVYNEQFF